This is a list of T cell receptor beta chains from one sample in a study of beta chain features in type 1 diabetes. The repertoire was sequenced with immunoSEQ multiplex PCR; TCRdb's copy has only in-frame clones and lacks some. The table has 100,000 to 150,000 clones, 9% seen once. The sequenced sample consisted of central memory CD4+ T cells from blood. Receptor source: a man aged 25-45 years with type 1 diabetes. Both conserved end residues are part of each CDR3. D genes are given only for firm matches. Clone size is stated in some rows and not others, as once, few, many or a class when expanded.

V	J	D	size	CDR3	DNA
TRBV7-2	TRBJ1-3	NA	NA	CASSEQGVGSGNTIYF	TGTGCCAGCAGCGAACAGGGAGTGGGCTCTGGAAACACCATATATTTT
TRBV4-2	TRBJ2-7	NA	NA	CASSQEAGVSYEQYF	TGTGCCAGCAGCCAAGAAGCAGGGGTCTCCTACGAGCAGTACTTC
TRBV28	TRBJ1-2	NA	NA	CASRRQVTAMAYTF	TGTGCCAGCAGGCGCCAGGTAACCGCTATGGCCTACACCTTC
TRBV2	TRBJ1-3	NA	few	CASTQEEGGNTIYF	TGTGCCAGCACACAAGAGGAAGGAGGAAACACCATATATTTT
TRBV7-8	TRBJ1-1	NA	NA	CASSPQRGAFF	TGTGCCAGCAGCCCCCAACGAGGAGCTTTCTTT
TRBV10-3	TRBJ2-5	NA	few	CAISESKGLPQETQYF	TGTGCCATCAGTGAGTCAAAAGGACTACCACAAGAGACCCAGTACTTC
TRBV9	TRBJ2-5	TRBD1	NA	CASSGGQGVAETQYF	TGTGCCAGCAGTGGGGGACAGGGAGTAGCAGAGACCCAGTACTTC
TRBV5-8	TRBJ1-5	NA	NA	CASSSGGRQPQHF	TGTGCCAGCAGCTCGGGAGGTAGGCAGCCCCAGCATTTT
TRBV7-2	TRBJ2-7	NA	NA	CASSRSTGSSYEQYF	TGTGCCAGCAGCCGCTCGACGGGGAGCTCCTACGAGCAGTACTTC
TRBV4-3	TRBJ1-2	NA	NA	CASSGQGYGYTF	TGCGCCAGCAGCGGTCAGGGTTACGGCTACACCTTC
TRBV28	TRBJ2-1	NA	few	CASRYRDFEFF	TGTGCCAGCAGGTACCGGGACTTCGAGTTCTTC
TRBV2	TRBJ2-3	NA	NA	CASSVGVSTDTQYF	TGTGCCAGCAGTGTAGGGGTTAGCACAGATACGCAGTATTTT
TRBV6-5	TRBJ1-6	NA	NA	CASRNGGSRNSPLHF	TGTGCCAGCAGGAACGGAGGTTCGAGGAATTCACCCCTCCACTTT
TRBV7-2	TRBJ2-1	TRBD2	NA	CASSSQTSGGGSEQFF	TGTGCCAGCAGCTCCCAGACTAGCGGGGGGGGGAGTGAGCAGTTCTTC
TRBV30	TRBJ1-1	TRBD1	few	CACSDRGNTEAFF	TGTGCCTGTTCCGACAGGGGGAACACTGAAGCTTTCTTT
TRBV7-9	TRBJ1-4	TRBD1	few	CASSSGQAINEKLFF	TGTGCCAGCAGCTCCGGACAGGCGATTAATGAAAAACTGTTTTTT
TRBV7-3	TRBJ2-1	TRBD2	NA	CASSLSTSGGSNEQFF	TGTGCCAGCAGCTTATCGACTAGCGGGGGGTCCAATGAGCAGTTCTTC
TRBV4-3	TRBJ1-5	NA	NA	CASSQDGHSNQPQHF	TGCGCCAGCAGCCAGGACGGACATAGCAATCAGCCCCAGCATTTT
TRBV10-3	TRBJ2-5	NA	NA	CAISSLTDSSRETQYF	TGTGCCATCAGTTCCCTGACAGACTCCAGTCGAGAGACCCAGTACTTC
TRBV6-5	TRBJ2-2	NA	few	CASSSVNTGELFF	TGTGCCAGCAGCTCGGTGAACACCGGGGAGCTGTTTTTT
TRBV29-1	TRBJ1-3	NA	few	CSAVQGNTIYF	TGCAGCGCCGTACAGGGAAACACCATATATTTT
TRBV7-2	TRBJ1-6	NA	many	CASSVQGNSPLHF	TGTGCCAGCAGCGTACAGGGTAATTCACCCCTCCACTTT
TRBV18	TRBJ2-2	TRBD1	NA	CASSPRQGNTGELFF	TGTGCCAGCTCACCTCGACAGGGTAACACCGGGGAGCTGTTTTTT
TRBV5-1	TRBJ2-5	TRBD2	NA	CASQPGTRGQGLYF	TGCGCCAGCCAACCCGGGACTAGGGGCCAAGGGTTATACTTC
TRBV21-1	TRBJ2-5	NA	NA	CASSKGLAGPFQETQYF	TGTGCCAGCAGCAAGGGACTAGCGGGGCCATTCCAAGAGACCCAGTACTTC
TRBV18	TRBJ2-7	TRBD2	NA	CASSPPGLTSGEQYF	TGTGCCAGCTCACCCCCGGGACTAACAAGCGGCGAGCAGTACTTC
TRBV11-2	TRBJ2-1	TRBD2	NA	CASSLSASGVDEQFF	TGTGCCAGCAGCTTATCGGCTAGCGGGGTTGATGAGCAGTTCTTC
TRBV29-1	TRBJ1-2	NA	NA	CSVDIGRGYGYTF	TGCAGCGTTGATATAGGCAGGGGTTATGGCTACACCTTC
TRBV4-1	TRBJ1-2	NA	NA	CASSQGTSYGYTF	TGCGCCAGCAGCCAAGGGACTTCCTATGGCTACACCTTC
TRBV5-4	TRBJ2-3	TRBD2	NA	CASSLDTGGLSDTQYF	TGTGCCAGCAGCTTGGATACGGGGGGGCTGTCAGATACGCAGTATTTT
TRBV7-8	TRBJ1-2	NA	NA	CASNLPFQGLKAGYTF	TGTGCCAGCAATCTACCCTTCCAGGGGTTGAAGGCTGGCTACACCTTC
TRBV19	TRBJ1-1	NA	NA	CASSSFRENTEAFF	TGTGCCAGTAGTTCCTTCAGGGAGAACACTGAAGCTTTCTTT
TRBV6-6	TRBJ1-6	TRBD1	NA	CAAKPGTDSFSLHF	TGTGCCGCTAAGCCCGGGACAGACTCTTTCTCCCTCCACTTT
TRBV4-1	TRBJ2-3	TRBD1	few	CASSQYGDRGPLDTQYF	TGCGCCAGCAGCCAATATGGAGACAGGGGACCATTAGATACGCAGTATTTT
TRBV6-6	TRBJ2-7	TRBD1	NA	CASSQIGTGSNEQYF	TGTGCCAGCAGTCAAATCGGGACAGGGTCAAACGAGCAGTACTTC
TRBV9	TRBJ2-5	TRBD2	few	CASSAGGETQYF	TGTGCCAGCAGCGCGGGGGGGGAGACCCAGTACTTC
TRBV11-2	TRBJ1-6	NA	few	CASAYRVAASPLHF	TGTGCCAGCGCATACAGGGTGGCAGCTTCACCCCTCCACTTT
TRBV7-9	TRBJ2-3	NA	NA	CASSLEGAEYF	TGTGCCAGCAGCTTAGAAGGGGCTGAGTATTTT
TRBV9	TRBJ1-4	TRBD1	NA	CASSARTGGNEKLFF	TGTGCCAGCAGCGCAAGGACAGGGGGGAATGAAAAACTGTTTTTT
TRBV6-5	TRBJ2-7	TRBD1	few	CASSSRDRGGYEQYF	TGTGCCAGCAGTTCCCGGGACAGGGGTGGGTACGAGCAGTACTTC